Presented here are 28 T cell receptor beta chains from one specimen sequenced in a study of blood T cell repertoires in COVID-19. Sequencing was performed with immunoSEQ multiplex PCR; in TCRdb, only in-frame clones are kept and a portion is missing. Among 200,000 to 300,000 clones listed, around 80% were seen once. Sample: peripheral blood. Receptor source: a man aged 40-49 years with acute or convalescent COVID-19.

The chain carries TRBV5-4 and TRBJ2-1; the match to TRBD2 covers 13 bases. Germline V gene sequence: CDR1 SGHNT, CDR2 YYREEE (reference sequence). CDR3 length equals 15 residues. Trimming at V came to 4 bases and at J to 8 bases, leaving 6 bases not matched to a gene. The CDR3 sequence: CASSARTSGRDEQFF. CDR3 bases: TGTGCCAGCAGCGCCCGCACTAGCGGGAGGGATGAGCAGTTCTTC.

This chain uses TRBV6-5 with TRBJ2-1, with TRBD2 matching over 12 bases. In germline, CDR1 is MNHEY, CDR2 SVGAGI. V shed 0 bases and J 7 bases; nucleotides not matched to a gene: 1. The CDR3 consists of 15 residues. In nucleotides, the CDR3 is TGTGCCAGCAGTTACTCGCTAGCGGGAGGGAATGAGCAGTTCTTC. As protein: CASSYSLAGGNEQFF.

The chain combines TRBV7-9 with TRBJ2-5; D not certain. Germline CDR1 and CDR2: SEHNR and FQNEAQ (reference sequence). V was pared by 3 bases and J by 2 bases, with 7 bases between. The CDR3 totals 13 residues. The chain's CDR3 is CASSFRLQETQYF. DNA for the CDR3: TGTGCCAGCAGCTTCAGGCTACAAGAGACCCAGTACTTC.

This clone was recorded only once. The gene calls are TRBV7-9 and TRBJ1-6; TRBD1 aligns across 9 bases. The germline V gene encodes CDR1 SEHNR and CDR2 FQNEAQ (reference sequence). Germline trimming cut 5 bases from V and 13 bases from J; bases unmatched to any gene: 12. CDR3 length: 15 amino acids. CDR3 in amino acids: CASSPGTGNLGPLHF. CDR3 in DNA: TGTGCCAGCAGCCCAGGGACAGGGAATTTGGGGCCCCTCCACTTT.

The sample holds a few counts of this clone. The J gene is TRBJ2-7, the V gene TRBV10-3; tentatively, D is TRBD1 (6 bases). The V end lost 6 bases, the J end lost 2 bases, and 17 bases lay between the germline ends. This CDR3 has 15 amino acids. Germline values: CDR1 ENHRY, CDR2 SYGVKD. CDR3 DNA sequence: TGTGCCATCAGACCCGATAATACAGGGACCTACGAGCAGTACTTC. This encodes CAIRPDNTGTYEQYF.

V gene TRBV11-2 combines with J gene TRBJ2-6; D unclear. The CDR3 length is 12 residues. V lost 10 bases to trimming and J lost 0 bases, with 4 bases between them. The germline gives CDR1 SGHAT, CDR2 FQNNGV. The CDR3 DNA reads as TGTGCCACCAACTCTGGGGCCAACGTCCTGACTTTC. Amino acids: CATNSGANVLTF.

The rearrangement uses TRBV5-4 and TRBJ2-5, with 13 nucleotides matching TRBD2. The J segment lost 2 bases and the V segment lost 2 bases, leaving 6 bases of the junction unmatched. The CDR3 contains 17 residues. Germline assignment: CDR1 SGHNT and CDR2 YYREEE (reference sequence). The CDR3 region is CASSLGLAGVGQETQYF. The CDR3, as DNA: TGTGCCAGCAGCTTAGGACTAGCGGGAGTAGGACAAGAGACCCAGTACTTC.

This clone appeared a single time. V and J are TRBV2 and TRBJ2-5, with D perhaps matching TRBD2 (5 bases). The length of the CDR3 is 14 residues. Between the trimmed V and J ends, which lost 3 bases and 7 bases, there was a span of 15 bases. Germline V gene data show CDR1 as SNHLY and CDR2 as FYNNEI. The DNA for the CDR3 is TGTGCCAGCAGTGATCTGGGTAGCGCCGGGACCCAGTACTTC. Translating it yields CASSDLGSAGTQYF.

The rearrangement uses TRBV6-5 and TRBJ2-5, with 7 positions matching TRBD1. Trimming removed 1 base from V and 0 bases from J; junction bases left unmatched: 5. Looked up from germline, CDR1 is MNHEY and CDR2 is SVGAGI. The CDR3 runs 16 residues. CDR3 DNA sequence: TGTGCCAGCAGTTACTTGGGGACAGTGAACCAAGAGACCCAGTACTTC. It specifies CASSYLGTVNQETQYF.

The chain has TRBV11-3 and TRBJ1-1, with a possible D match to TRBD1 (5 bases). Germline V CDR1 and CDR2: SGHNT, YENEEA. CDR3 length: 14 amino acids. The V end lost 1 base, the J end lost 4 bases, and 10 bases lay between the germline ends. The CDR3 bases are TGTGCCAGCAGCTTAGGAGGGACTGGCACTGAAGCTTTCTTT. As protein: CASSLGGTGTEAFF.

The rearrangement links TRBV7-2 to TRBJ2-1; 7 bases are shared with TRBD2. Germline CDR1 SGHTA, CDR2 FQGNSA. The CDR3 length is 13 residues. Trimming took 6 bases from V and 11 from J; bases not matched to a gene: 10. The DNA of the CDR3 is TGTGCCAGCAGTGTGGGGCTAGCGGAGAAGCAGTTCTTC. Its protein is CASSVGLAEKQFF.

This rearrangement joins TRBV19 to TRBJ1-1, with TRBD1 matching 10 bases. Germline CDR1 is LNHDA and CDR2 is SQIVND (reference sequence). This CDR3 has 15 residues. Losses at the gene ends were 6 bases for V and 0 bases for J; bases not matched to a gene: 4. CDR3 sequence (DNA): TGTGCCAGTAGGTTGACAGGGGGCTTGAACACTGAAGCTTTCTTT. Protein product: CASRLTGGLNTEAFF.

The rearrangement uses TRBV6-6 and TRBJ1-1, with 7 bases matching TRBD1. Germline CDR1 is MNHNY and CDR2 is SVGAGI (reference sequence). The CDR3 consists of 16 residues. V lost 6 bases, J lost 3 bases, and 13 bases stayed unmatched. CDR3 in DNA: TGTGCCAGCAGACTAGGACAGGACCGAGGCGACACTGAAGCTTTCTTT. Translating gives CASRLGQDRGDTEAFF.

The chain joins TRBV5-1 to TRBJ1-2, with TRBD1 matching over 8 bases. Germline CDR1 SGHRS, CDR2 YFSETQ. This CDR3 is built from 17 residues. V gave up 2 bases and J gave up 4 bases; unmatched junction bases: 13. The DNA of the CDR3 is TGCGCCAGCAGCTTTCTTAACCGGGACAGGAACAGCTATGGCTACACCTTC. Amino acid sequence: CASSFLNRDRNSYGYTF.

This clone has more than one count but fewer than ten. The chain links TRBV7-2 to TRBJ1-5, with D hard to call. The CDR3 spans 13 residues. Between the trimmed V and J ends, which lost 5 bases and 7 bases, there was a span of 12 bases. Germline V gives CDR1 SGHTA, CDR2 FQGNSA. The CDR3 loop is CASSPAAGQPQHF. The CDR3 nucleotides are TGTGCCAGCAGCCCTGCGGCGGGGCAGCCCCAGCATTTT. Supplemented by reference TRBV7-2 and TRBJ1-5, the full variable domain reads GAGVSQSPSNKVTEKGKDVELRCDPISGHTALYWYRQSLGQGLEFLIYFQGNSAPDKSGLPSDRFSAERTGGSVSTLTIQRTQQEDSAVYLCASSPAAGQPQHFGDGTRLSIL.

The chain recombines TRBV7-3 with TRBJ1-1; D gene ambiguous. Trimming removed 5 bases at V and 3 bases at J, with 10 bases between. The V gene's germline CDR1 is SGHTA and CDR2 FQGTGA. The CDR3 has 13 residues. CDR3 DNA sequence: TGTGCCAGCAGCACCAACAGAGACACTGAAGCTTTCTTT. It encodes CASSTNRDTEAFF.

The rearrangement uses TRBV27 and TRBJ2-3; 9 bases are shared with TRBD2. CDR3 length equals 17 residues. V trimming: 5 bases; J trimming: 0 bases; junction bases outside the gene matches: 9. CDR1 and CDR2 (germline): MNHEY, SMNVEV (reference sequence). CDR3 in amino acids: CASSPSGLASSTDTQYF. As DNA, the CDR3 is TGTGCCAGCAGTCCCTCGGGACTAGCATCTAGCACAGATACGCAGTATTTT.

The rearrangement links TRBV30 to TRBJ1-3; the D gene is possibly TRBD1 (5 bases). Germline V gene data show CDR1 as GTSNPN and CDR2 as SVGIG (reference sequence). V lost 0 bases to trimming and J lost 9 bases, with 12 bases between them. This CDR3 has 13 residues. CDR3 region: CAWSVGPGGTIYF. The CDR3 region has the DNA TGTGCCTGGAGTGTAGGACCGGGGGGCACCATATATTTT.

The chain is built from TRBV4-3 and TRBJ2-3, with 11 bases fitting TRBD1. J was trimmed by 0 bases and V by 4 bases; bases with no gene match: 12. The germline V gene encodes CDR1 LGHNA and CDR2 YSLEER. The length of the CDR3 is 19 residues. CDR3 sequence reads: CASSPPMWDRGTSTDTQYF. The CDR3 bases are TGCGCCAGCAGCCCGCCCATGTGGGACAGGGGGACTAGCACAGATACGCAGTATTTT.

This clone was picked up one time. The V call is TRBV29-1, the J call TRBJ1-2; the D gene is possibly TRBD1 (6 bases). The CDR3 contains 12 residues. The germline V and J ends were trimmed by 7 bases and 5 bases, with 14 bases remaining between them. The germline V gene has CDR1 SQVTM and CDR2 ANQGSEA. CDR3 in DNA: TGCAGCGCACTGGACAGTCTGTATGGCTACACCTTC. Translated, it gives CSALDSLYGYTF. Using reference TRBV29-1 and TRBJ1-2 for the parts outside the CDR3, the full variable domain is SAVISQKPSRDICQRGTSLTIQCQVDSQVTMMFWYRQQPGQSLTLIATANQGSEATYESGFVIDKFPISRPNLTFSTLTVSNMSPEDSSIYLCSALDSLYGYTFGSGTRLTVV.

J is TRBJ1-2 and V is TRBV14; D unclear. Germline V gene sequence: CDR1 SGHDN, CDR2 FVKESK. CDR3 length: 13 residues. Between the trimmed V and J ends, which lost 2 bases and 0 bases, there was a span of 4 bases. The CDR3 DNA follows: TGTGCCAGCAGCCAATCAGCTAACTATGGCTACACCTTC. It codes for CASSQSANYGYTF. Looking up the rest from reference TRBV14 and TRBJ1-2 gives the full variable domain: EAGVTQFPSHSVIEKGQTVTLRCDPISGHDNLYWYRRVMGKEIKFLLHFVKESKQDESGMPNNRFLAERTGGTYSTLKVQPAELEDSGVYFCASSQSANYGYTFGSGTRLTVV.

V usage is TRBV12-3 or TRBV12-4 and J usage is TRBJ1-5; no clear D gene. With 6 bases removed from V and 4 bases from J, the gap between germline ends came to 7 bases. CDR3 length: 12 residues. As DNA, the CDR3 is TGTGCCAGCAGCCTCAGGAATCAGCCCCAGCATTTT. Translation gives CASSLRNQPQHF.

The chain couples TRBV5-6 to TRBJ2-7; 10 bases are a match to TRBD2. The germline CDR1 and CDR2 sequences are SGHDT and YYEEEE. Trimming removed 5 bases from V and 7 bases from J; junction bases left unmatched: 9. The CDR3 extends over 14 amino acids. CDR3 sequence reads: CASSHGAGGGEQYF. CDR3 nucleotide sequence: TGTGCCAGCAGTCACGGAGCGGGAGGGGGTGAGCAGTACTTC.

The chain joins TRBV27 to TRBJ2-1, with TRBD1 matching 8 bases. J gave up 8 bases and V 3 bases, and 9 bases lay outside the gene matches. CDR1 and CDR2 (germline): MNHEY, SMNVEV (reference sequence). The CDR3 covers 15 residues. Here the CDR3 reads CASSLRTGSVDEQFF. CDR3 sequence (DNA): TGTGCCAGCAGTTTGAGGACAGGGTCGGTCGATGAGCAGTTCTTC.

This chain uses TRBV4-2 with TRBJ2-3, with D uncertain. V was clipped by 4 bases and J by 3 bases, with 17 bases between them. Germline CDR1 is LGHNA and CDR2 is YNFKEQ. The CDR3 loop spans 16 amino acids. The CDR3 bases are TGTGCCAGCAGCCTAACACGATCCCAGGAAACAGATACGCAGTATTTT. Protein: CASSLTRSQETDTQYF.

The J gene is TRBJ1-5, the V gene TRBV6-5; D might be TRBD1 (6 bases). Germline V CDR1 and CDR2: MNHEY, SVGAGI. The CDR3 runs 15 residues. Trimming took off 0 bases at V and 6 bases at J, with 12 bases between the two ends. CDR3 loop: CASSYSGGLSQPQHF. The CDR3 DNA reads as TGTGCCAGCAGTTACTCAGGGGGTTTAAGTCAGCCCCAGCATTTT.

About this clone: The sample carries other DNA sequences with the same CDR3. The chain couples TRBV30 to TRBJ2-6; no firm D call. Germline CDR1 reads GTSNPN; CDR2 reads SVGIG (reference sequence). V lost 1 base and J 1 base, leaving 5 bases between the germline ends. The CDR3 totals 14 residues. The CDR3 coding sequence is TGTGCCTGGAGTGCCGGGTCTGGGGCCAACGTCCTGACTTTC. Protein product: CAWSAGSGANVLTF.

This clone occurred a few times. The chain couples TRBV14 to TRBJ1-4; no clear D. V was cut by 6 bases and J by 1 base, with 9 bases left in between. CDR3 length: 14 residues. The germline V gene encodes CDR1 SGHDN and CDR2 FVKESK. The CDR3 coding sequence is TGTGCCAGCAGACGAGGGAGAACTAATGAAAAACTGTTTTTT. It translates to CASRRGRTNEKLFF.